This T cell receptor beta chain was profiled in a study of glioma-infiltrating T cells after dendritic cell vaccination. Overall study context: Dendritic cell vaccination trial patients had either newly diagnosed or recurrent glioblastoma.

Of note for this clone: What it recognizes is unknown.

Trimming pared 6 bases from V and 2 bases from J, leaving 13 bases between. Looked up from germline, CDR1 is MGHDK and CDR2 is SYGVNS. This CDR3 spans 14 amino acids. None of the glioblastoma patients had an isocitrate dehydrogenase mutation. Overall study findings and caveats: Longer survival after dendritic cell vaccination followed higher pretreatment TIL content.

Profiled with immunoSEQ multiplex PCR; TCRdb holds only in-frame clones, not every one. The table has approximately 22,000 clones, 79% seen once; the top ten hold 35% to 40%. The V and J genes are TRBV25-1 and TRBJ1-1, with a possible D match to TRBD1 (5 bases). Sequencing was performed on blood, taken before dendritic cell vaccination. The receptor comes from a human donor with glioblastoma. The CDR3 sequence is CASSQGGSNTEAFF. The CDR3 bases are TGTGCCAGCAGCCAGGGAGGGAGCAACACTGAAGCTTTCTTT.